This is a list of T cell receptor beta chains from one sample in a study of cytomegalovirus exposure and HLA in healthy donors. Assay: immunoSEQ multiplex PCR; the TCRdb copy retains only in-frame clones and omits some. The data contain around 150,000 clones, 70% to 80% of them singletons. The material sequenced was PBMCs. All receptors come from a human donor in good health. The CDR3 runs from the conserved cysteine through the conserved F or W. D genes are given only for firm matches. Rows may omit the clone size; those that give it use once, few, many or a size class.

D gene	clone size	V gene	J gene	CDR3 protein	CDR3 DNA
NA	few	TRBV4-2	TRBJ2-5	CASSQDISGRGAETQYF	TGTGCCAGCAGCCAAGATATCTCGGGGCGGGGAGCGGAGACCCAGTACTTC
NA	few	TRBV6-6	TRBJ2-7	CASSTTGDGYSYEQYF	TGTGCCAGCAGTACGACGGGAGACGGCTACTCCTACGAGCAGTACTTC
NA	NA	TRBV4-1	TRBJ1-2	CASSQVVGTIFHGYTF	TGCGCCAGCAGCCAAGTTGTTGGGACAATATTCCATGGCTACACCTTC
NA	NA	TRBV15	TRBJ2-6	CATSRDQGWGGGANVLTF	TGTGCCACCAGCAGAGATCAAGGTTGGGGAGGTGGGGCCAACGTCCTGACTTTC
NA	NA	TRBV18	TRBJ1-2	CASSPLSQGQGYGYTF	TGTGCCAGCTCACCACTTTCCCAGGGGCAGGGCTATGGCTACACCTTC
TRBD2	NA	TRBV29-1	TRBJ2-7	CSVVLVAGVPSYEQYF	TGCAGCGTTGTGCTGGTAGCGGGAGTACCCTCCTACGAGCAGTACTTC
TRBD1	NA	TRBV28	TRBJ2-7	CASRGTGTGYEQYF	TGTGCCAGCAGAGGGACAGGGACGGGTTACGAGCAGTACTTC
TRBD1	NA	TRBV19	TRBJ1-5	CASSIGAGGEPQHF	TGTGCCAGTAGTATAGGTGCAGGGGGCGAGCCCCAGCATTTT
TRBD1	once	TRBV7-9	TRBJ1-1	CASSFKGAGTEAFF	TGTGCCAGCAGCTTTAAGGGGGCTGGTACTGAAGCTTTCTTT
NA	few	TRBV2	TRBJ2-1	CASSARGRGGSSYNEQFF	TGTGCCAGCAGCGCAAGGGGGCGCGGGGGGAGCTCCTACAATGAGCAGTTCTTC
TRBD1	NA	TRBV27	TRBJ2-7	CASSVTGTEFYEQYF	TGTGCCAGCAGTGTCACCGGGACAGAATTCTACGAGCAGTACTTC
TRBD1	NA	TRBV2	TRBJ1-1	CASRVTGQGNTEAFF	TGTGCCAGCAGGGTTACGGGACAGGGAAACACTGAAGCTTTCTTT
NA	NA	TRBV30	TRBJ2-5	CAWSVILEETQYF	TGTGCCTGGAGTGTTATCCTAGAAGAGACCCAGTACTTC
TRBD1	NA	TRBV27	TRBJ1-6	CASSLFRTGGNSPLHF	TGTGCCAGCAGTTTATTCAGGACAGGGGGCAATTCACCCCTCCACTTT
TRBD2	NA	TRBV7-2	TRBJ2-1	CASSPQGLAGGLEQFF	TGTGCCAGCAGCCCCCAGGGACTAGCGGGAGGACTTGAGCAGTTCTTC
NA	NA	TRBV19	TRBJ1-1	CASTIGGRGVEAFF	TGTGCCAGTACGATCGGCGGGAGAGGGGTTGAAGCTTTCTTT
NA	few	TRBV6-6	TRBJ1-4	CASSSPTGKLFF	TGTGCCAGCAGTTCCCCGACAGGAAAACTGTTTTTT
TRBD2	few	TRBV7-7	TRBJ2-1	CASSPGLAGSSYNEQFF	TGTGCCAGCAGCCCTGGACTAGCTGGTAGCTCCTACAATGAGCAGTTCTTC
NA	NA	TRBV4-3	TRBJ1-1	CASSQDSRNTEAFF	TGCGCCAGCAGCCAAGACTCGCGGAACACTGAAGCTTTCTTT
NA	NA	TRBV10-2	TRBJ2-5	CASSVGRGRTFQETQYF	TGCGCCAGCAGTGTTGGGCGGGGGCGGACGTTTCAAGAGACCCAGTACTTC
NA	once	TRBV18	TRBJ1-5	CASSPERGQPQHF	TGTGCCAGCTCACCGGAGAGAGGTCAGCCCCAGCATTTT
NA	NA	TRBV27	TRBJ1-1	CASSRGGTEAFF	TGTGCCAGCAGTCGCGGGGGTACTGAAGCTTTCTTT
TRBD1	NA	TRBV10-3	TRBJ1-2	CATGTGVDGYTF	TGTGCCACTGGGACAGGGGTGGATGGCTACACCTTC
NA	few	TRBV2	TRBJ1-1	CASTMQGIGDTEAFF	TGTGCCAGCACTATGCAGGGGATCGGGGACACTGAAGCTTTCTTT
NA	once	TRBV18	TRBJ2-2	CASSRDSVLRTGELFF	TGTGCCAGCTCACGAGATTCGGTTCTACGGACCGGGGAGCTGTTTTTT
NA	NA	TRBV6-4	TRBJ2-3	CASSDSSGDTQYF	TGTGCCAGCAGTGACTCGAGCGGAGATACGCAGTATTTT
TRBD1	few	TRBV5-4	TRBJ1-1	CATGQINMNTEAFF	TGTGCCACGGGACAGATAAACATGAACACTGAAGCTTTCTTT
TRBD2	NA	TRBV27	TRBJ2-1	CASSFSGGHNEQFF	TGTGCCAGCAGTTTTAGCGGGGGACACAATGAGCAGTTCTTC
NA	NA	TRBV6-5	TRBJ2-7	CASSTGTYEQYF	TGTGCCAGCAGTACCGGGACCTACGAGCAGTACTTC
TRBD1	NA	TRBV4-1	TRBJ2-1	CASSQVQGASYNEQFF	TGCGCCAGCAGCCAAGTACAGGGGGCCTCCTACAATGAGCAGTTCTTC
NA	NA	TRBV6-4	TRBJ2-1	CASSSGQGLNEQFF	NA
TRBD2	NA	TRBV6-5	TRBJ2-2	CASSGLAGAGELFF	TGTGCCAGCTCCGGACTAGCGGGAGCCGGGGAGCTGTTTTTT
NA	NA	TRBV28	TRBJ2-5	CASSSPVGGRSYQETQYF	TGTGCCAGCAGCTCCCCCGTTGGAGGTCGATCTTACCAAGAGACCCAGTACTTC
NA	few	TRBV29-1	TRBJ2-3	CSVGPVGGDTQYF	TGCAGCGTTGGACCCGTAGGGGGAGATACGCAGTATTTT
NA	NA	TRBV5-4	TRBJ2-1	CASSRTRTSDSLHNEQFF	TGTGCCAGCAGCCGGACCAGGACAAGCGATTCCCTTCACAATGAGCAGTTCTTC
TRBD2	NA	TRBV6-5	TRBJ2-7	CASSSTSGATYEQYF	TGTGCCAGCAGTTCCACTAGCGGGGCCACCTACGAGCAGTACTTC
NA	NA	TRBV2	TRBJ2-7	CASSARTGTVTGQYF	TGTGCCAGCAGTGCCCGAACCGGGACCGTGACAGGGCAGTACTTC
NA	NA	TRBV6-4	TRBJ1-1	CASSDSGAQNTEAFF	TGTGCCAGCAGTGACTCAGGGGCTCAGAACACTGAAGCTTTCTTT
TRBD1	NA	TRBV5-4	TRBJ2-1	CASSSGQGWNEQFF	TGTGCCAGCAGCTCCGGACAGGGTTGGAATGAGCAGTTCTTC
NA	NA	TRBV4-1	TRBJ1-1	CASSQDIGAQNTEAFF	TGCGCCAGCAGCCAAGATATAGGGGCCCAGAACACTGAAGCTTTCTTT
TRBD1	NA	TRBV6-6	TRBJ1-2	CASSPEGAIFGYPF	TGTGCCAGCAGTCCCGAGGGGGCGATTTTTGGCTACCCCTTC
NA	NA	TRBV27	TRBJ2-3	CASSLYARGTDTQYF	TGTGCCAGCAGTTTATACGCGAGGGGCACAGATACGCAGTATTTT
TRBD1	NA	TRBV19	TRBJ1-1	CASTGTALTEAFF	TGTGCCAGTACCGGGACAGCTTTAACTGAAGCTTTCTTT
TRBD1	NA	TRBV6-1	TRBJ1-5	CASNDRGPEQPQHF	TGTGCCAGCAATGACAGGGGGCCAGAACAGCCCCAGCATTTT
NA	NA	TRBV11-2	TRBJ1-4	CASTGYSNEKLFF	TGTGCCAGCACCGGCTACAGTAATGAAAAACTGTTTTTT
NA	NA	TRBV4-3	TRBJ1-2	CASSQEGPTARDLNYGYTF	TGCGCCAGCAGCCAAGAGGGTCCTACAGCCCGAGACCTTAACTATGGCTACACCTTC
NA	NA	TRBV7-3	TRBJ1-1	CASSFMNTEAFF	TGTGCCAGCAGCTTCATGAACACTGAAGCTTTCTTT
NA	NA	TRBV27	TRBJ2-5	CASSFAGIQYF	TGTGCCAGCAGTTTTGCGGGAATTCAGTACTTC
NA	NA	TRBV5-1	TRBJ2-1	CASSLDVGNEQFF	TGCGCCAGCAGCTTGGACGTCGGCAATGAGCAGTTCTTC
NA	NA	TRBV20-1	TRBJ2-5	CSATVSETQYF	TGCAGTGCTACAGTTTCCGAGACCCAGTACTTC